Each of the 9 T cell receptor beta chains below was sequenced from the same sample in a study of shared clonotypes between healthy human individuals. TCRdb's table, derived via immunoSEQ multiplex PCR, lists solely in-frame clones and lacks some. Of approximately 2.5 million clones in the sample, 80% to 95% are singletons; the top ten hold about 0.38%. The specimen sequenced was naive CD4+ T cells from PBMCs. This sample's subset: CD45RA+ positively selected. These receptors all come from a man aged 18 to 35 in good health. Some clones in this sample may be carry-over from other donors' samples.

The rearrangement joins TRBV7-3 to TRBJ1-2; 9 positions match TRBD1. CDR1 SGHTA and CDR2 FQGTGA come from the germline V gene. The trim removed 5 bases at V and 8 bases at J, leaving 9 bases unmatched. The CDR3 is made up of 14 amino acids. DNA of the CDR3: TGTGCCAGCAGCGCGACCGGGACAGGGCGCGGCTACACCTTC. Translated, it gives CASSATGTGRGYTF. Full variable domain (missing parts from reference TRBV7-3 and TRBJ1-2): GAGVSQTPSNKVTEKGKYVELRCDPISGHTALYWYRQSLGQGPEFLIYFQGTGAADDSGLPNDRFFAVRPEGSVSTLKIQRTERGDSAVYLCASSATGTGRGYTFGSGTRLTVV.

The CDR3 loop is CATSRDLVSSGSGANVLTF. The DNA of the CDR3 is TGTGCCACCAGCAGAGATCTAGTCAGTTCGGGCTCTGGGGCCAACGTCCTGACTTTC. This chain links TRBV15 with TRBJ2-6, with D unclear. CDR3 size: 19 residues. V lost 0 bases, J lost 0 bases, and 15 bases lay in between. Germline V gene lookup returns CDR1 LNHNV and CDR2 YYDKDF (reference sequence).

The chain recombines TRBV6-6 with TRBJ2-7, with D perhaps TRBD2 (5 bases). V was trimmed by 4 bases and J by 5 bases, leaving 18 bases between them. Germline V gene sequence: CDR1 MNHNY, CDR2 SVGAGI (reference sequence). CDR3 size: 15 residues. The DNA of the CDR3 is TGTGCCAGCAGTTTACTCCCCGGCAACGGGGACGAGCAGTACTTC. Its translation: CASSLLPGNGDEQYF.

The chain is built from TRBV11-2 and TRBJ2-7; TRBD2 matches 11 bases. The CDR3 covers 17 residues. Unmatched junction bases numbered 11, after V lost 5 bases and J lost 2 bases. CDR1 is SGHAT and CDR2 is FQNNGV in the germline V gene. This CDR3 is CASSPRTSGSSPYEQYF. The CDR3 nucleotides are TGTGCCAGCAGCCCCCGAACTAGCGGGAGTTCCCCCTACGAGCAGTACTTC.

V is TRBV28 and J is TRBJ2-7; TRBD1 might be the D (5 bases). CDR3 length: 13 amino acids. Germline assignment: CDR1 MDHEN and CDR2 SYDVKM. V was clipped by 4 bases and J by 9 bases, with 16 bases between them. Written as DNA, the CDR3 is TGTGCCAGCAGTTCCGTGAGAAGTAGGGGGCAGTACTTC. It codes for CASSSVRSRGQYF.

J is TRBJ1-3 and V is TRBV10-3; maybe TRBD1 (5 bases). This CDR3 contains 13 residues. V lost 5 bases to trimming and J lost 3 bases, with 8 bases between them. The V gene's germline CDR1 is ENHRY and CDR2 SYGVKD. The CDR3, as DNA: TGTGCCATCAGTCGGGACGGTGGAAACACCATATATTTT. Its protein is CAISRDGGNTIYF.

This rearrangement joins TRBV11-2 to TRBJ2-3; no clear D gene. The CDR3 is 15 amino acids. Trimming took 0 bases from V and 6 from J, leaving 13 bases between them. Germline V gene data show CDR1 as SGHAT and CDR2 as FQNNGV. This CDR3 reads CASSLDVSYSDTQYF. The DNA for the CDR3 is TGTGCCAGCAGCTTAGATGTGAGTTACTCGGATACGCAGTATTTT.

This clone was observed once. The chain recombines TRBV28 with TRBJ1-2; maybe TRBD1 (5 bases). The CDR3 runs to 14 residues. Germline V gives CDR1 MDHEN, CDR2 SYDVKM. V was trimmed by 3 bases and J by 4 bases, leaving 12 bases between them. CDR3 bases: TGTGCCAGCAGTTTCCCTGGGGGAACCTATGGCTACACCTTC. It is translated as CASSFPGGTYGYTF.

This chain links TRBV6-1 with TRBJ1-3, with D possibly TRBD1 on 6 matching bases. Germline CDR1 is MNHNS and CDR2 is SASEGT. V lost 1 base, J lost 0 bases, and 19 bases lay in between. The CDR3 length is 19 residues. CDR3 region: CASSEVFSGVLSSGNTIYF. The DNA of the CDR3 is TGTGCCAGCAGTGAAGTTTTTTCAGGGGTCTTATCCTCTGGAAACACCATATATTTT.